This T cell receptor beta chain came from a study of CD8 T cells in Susac syndrome. Random hexamers were used to reverse transcribe an amount of roughly 0.45 to 1 ug RNA. TCRdb reanalysed the immunoSEQ multiplex PCR reads using MiXCR and keeps one entry per CDR3 protein. Here the sample spans fewer than 200,000 distinct CDR3 sequences, approximately 94% being singletons. Trimming shortened V by 4 bases and J by 1 base, and 10 bases separated the two germline ends. CDR1 and CDR2 (germline): SQVTM, ANQGSEA. This CDR3 is 13 amino acids long. This clonotype was sampled from a human donor in good health. The specimen was CD4+ T cells from PBMCs. This sequence joins TRBV29-1 and TRBJ2-5; D assignment may be TRBD1 or TRBD2 (6 bases each). The CDR3 DNA reads as TGCAGCGTTGGATCGGGGGCCCAAGAGACCCAGTACTTC. Encoded protein: CSVGSGAQETQYF.